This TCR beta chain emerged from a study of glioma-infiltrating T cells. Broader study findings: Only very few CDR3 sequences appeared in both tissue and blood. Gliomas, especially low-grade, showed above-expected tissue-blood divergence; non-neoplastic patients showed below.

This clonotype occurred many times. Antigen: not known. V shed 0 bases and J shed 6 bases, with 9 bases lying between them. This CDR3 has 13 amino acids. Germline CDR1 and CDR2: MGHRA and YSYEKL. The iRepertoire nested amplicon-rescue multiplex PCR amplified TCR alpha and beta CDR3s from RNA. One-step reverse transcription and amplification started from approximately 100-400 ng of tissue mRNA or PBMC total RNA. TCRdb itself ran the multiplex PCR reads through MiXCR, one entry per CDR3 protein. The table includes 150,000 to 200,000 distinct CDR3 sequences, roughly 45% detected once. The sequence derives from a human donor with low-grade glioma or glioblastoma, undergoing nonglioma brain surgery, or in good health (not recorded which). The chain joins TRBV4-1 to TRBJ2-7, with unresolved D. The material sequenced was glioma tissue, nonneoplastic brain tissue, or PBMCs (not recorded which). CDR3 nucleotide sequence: TGCGCCAGCAGCCAAGACCCACTGGGCGAGCAGTACTTC. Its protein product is CASSQDPLGEQYF.